A selection of T cell receptor beta chains follows, all from one sample in a study of blood T cell repertoires in COVID-19. Some clones are missing from TCRdb's copy, which holds only in-frame ones; the method was immunoSEQ multiplex PCR. The sample has approximately 140,000 clones; 70% to 90% are singletons. Sequenced material: PBMCs or T cells enriched from blood (not recorded which). The receptors derive from a woman in her fifties or sixties who had recovered from COVID-19. Each CDR3 is given with its conserved first and last residue. A D gene is named only where the DNA matches it firmly. The size field is filled for only some rows; it gives once, few, many or a size class.

clone size,V gene,J gene,D gene,CDR3 protein,CDR3 DNA
-,TRBV6-2/TRBV6-3,TRBJ2-5,TRBD1,CASSYIGRGRGETQYF,TGTGCCAGCAGTTACATTGGCAGGGGGCGAGGGGAGACCCAGTACTTC
-,TRBV6-2/TRBV6-3,TRBJ1-1,-,CASSYRQGFEAFF,TGTGCCAGCAGTTACCGTCAGGGGTTTGAAGCTTTCTTT
once,TRBV4-1,TRBJ2-7,-,CASSQYGGLYEQYF,TGCGCCAGCAGCCAATACGGGGGGCTCTACGAGCAGTACTTC
-,TRBV6-5,TRBJ1-1,-,CASSYMRQLNTEAFF,TGTGCCAGCAGTTACATGCGACAGTTGAACACTGAAGCTTTCTTT
once,TRBV5-1,TRBJ2-1,TRBD2,CASRQSGGSYNEQFF,TGCGCCAGCAGACAGTCGGGGGGCTCCTACAATGAGCAGTTCTTC
few,TRBV18,TRBJ2-1,TRBD1,CASNEELTGARNEQFF,TGTGCCAGCAATGAAGAATTGACAGGGGCGAGGAATGAGCAGTTCTTC
once,TRBV7-9,TRBJ1-2,TRBD1,CASSLRQGEIGYTF,TGTGCCAGCAGCTTACGACAGGGGGAAATTGGCTACACCTTC
-,TRBV10-3,TRBJ1-3,-,CAISDDQDVGNTIYF,TGTGCCATCAGCGATGATCAGGATGTTGGAAACACCATATATTTT
-,TRBV27,TRBJ1-2,-,CASSLHREGGYTF,TGTGCCAGCAGTTTACACAGGGAAGGAGGCTACACCTTC
-,TRBV6-1,TRBJ1-5,TRBD1,CASSEQGASQPQHF,TGTGCCAGCAGTGAACAGGGGGCCTCTCAGCCCCAGCATTTT
-,TRBV4-1,TRBJ2-1,-,CASSQEAGIRLHNEQFF,TGCGCCAGCAGCCAAGAAGCGGGCATCAGGCTACACAATGAGCAGTTCTTC
-,TRBV19,TRBJ2-2,-,CASSIGQGANTGELFF,TGTGCCAGTAGTATAGGTCAGGGCGCGAACACCGGGGAGCTGTTTTTT
-,TRBV14,TRBJ2-7,TRBD2,CASSQTPGLARRTYEQYF,TGTGCCAGCAGTCAAACTCCCGGACTAGCCCGTAGAACCTACGAGCAGTACTTC
-,TRBV7-9,TRBJ2-3,TRBD1,CASSLGPQGQSTDTQYF,TGTGCCAGCAGCCTTGGTCCCCAGGGACAGAGCACAGATACGCAGTATTTT
-,TRBV6-1,TRBJ2-5,-,CASSEAKAGSETQYF,TGTGCCAGCAGTGAAGCGAAGGCAGGCTCGGAGACCCAGTACTTC
once,TRBV30,TRBJ1-5,-,CAWSVQGGNQPQHF,TGTGCCTGGAGTGTACAGGGAGGCAATCAGCCCCAGCATTTT
-,TRBV12-3/TRBV12-4,TRBJ2-7,-,CASSRFTGGEQYF,TGTGCCAGCAGCCGATTTACGGGTGGTGAGCAGTACTTC
-,TRBV18,TRBJ2-2,-,CASSRTSSNTGELFF,TGTGCCAGCTCACGAACTAGCTCCAACACCGGGGAGCTGTTTTTT
-,TRBV12-3/TRBV12-4,TRBJ1-1,-,CASSLGRGVAFF,TGTGCCAGCAGTTTAGGCCGGGGGGTGGCTTTCTTT
-,TRBV6-1,TRBJ1-6,TRBD1,CASTGQDNSPLHF,TGTGCCAGCACCGGACAGGATAATTCACCCCTCCACTTT
-,TRBV29-1,TRBJ2-7,TRBD2,CSVRLAGAYEQYF,TGCAGCGTACGACTAGCGGGGGCCTACGAGCAGTACTTC
-,TRBV6-5,TRBJ1-2,-,CASSYLGTAYGYTF,TGTGCCAGCAGTTACTTAGGGACTGCCTATGGCTACACCTTC
-,TRBV2,TRBJ1-2,TRBD1,CASSETGQGFGYTF,TGTGCCAGCAGTGAAACGGGACAGGGCTTCGGCTACACCTTC